This T cell receptor (beta chain) comes out of a study of technical replicates of blood from a handful of donors. V lost 6 bases to trimming and J lost 5 bases, with 23 bases between them. This CDR3 has 17 residues. CDR1 is MGHDK and CDR2 is SYGVNS in the germline V gene. Libraries were prepared by immunoSEQ multiplex PCR; TCRdb keeps only in-frame clonotypes and omits some of them. This repertoire shows tens of thousands of clones, 85% to 95% found once; its top ten account for approximately 4.5%. Sequenced sample: PBMCs. The source of this sequence is a human donor in good health. Some clones in this sample may be carry-over from other donors' samples. This chain uses TRBV25-1 with TRBJ2-1, with no clear D. CDR3 region: CASSPSRQPTPNNEQFF. In DNA form, the CDR3 reads TGTGCCAGCAGCCCTTCCAGGCAACCCACACCTAACAATGAGCAGTTCTTC.